This T cell receptor (beta chain) was recorded in a study of blood T cell repertoires in COVID-19. Study background: Specimens from acute and convalescent COVID-19 originated in the United States, Italy and Spain. From T cells, B-cell-depleted T cells, or PBMCs came the material, which was cDNA or gDNA.

Trimming took off 4 bases at V and 3 bases at J, with 7 bases between the two ends. The germline CDR1 and CDR2 sequences are DFQATT and SNEGSKA (reference sequence). CDR3 length equals 11 residues. In the original analysis: The authors estimated nucleated cell counts from reference gene primer amplification. Only in-frame clones appear in the TCRdb table, and some are missing; sequencing was by immunoSEQ multiplex PCR. That table gives V, J and clone size, and the DNA gave D and trimming. The table has over 35,000 clones, 75% to 85% seen once. The V and J genes are TRBV20-1 and TRBJ2-7; maybe TRBD2 (5 bases). The receptor's source is a human donor in a cohort sampled during active COVID-19. Sequencing was performed on peripheral blood. The CDR3 loop is CSANRDYEQYF. The CDR3 DNA follows: TGCAGTGCTAATCGGGACTACGAGCAGTACTTC.